These 13 T cell receptor beta chains were sequenced from one sample in a study of early T cells in non-severe SARS-CoV-2 infection. MiXCR, run by TCRdb on the 5' RACE reads, gives a single entry per CDR3 protein. The table shows roughly 56,000 distinct CDR3 sequences, with around 8% occurring only once. The sequenced material came from whole blood. All receptors derive from an adult who was a healthcare worker with PCR-confirmed SARS-CoV-2 infection or an uninfected control (not recorded which).

V gene TRBV15 combines with J gene TRBJ2-7; D unclear. Germline CDR1 LNHNV, CDR2 YYDKDF (reference sequence). CDR3 size: 13 residues. With 0 bases removed from V and 2 bases from J, the gap between germline ends came to 5 bases. This chain's CDR3 is CATSRDLPYEQYF. The CDR3 bases are TGTGCCACCAGCAGAGATCTCCCCTACGAGCAGTACTTC. Based on the CDR3 plus reference TRBV15 and TRBJ2-7, the full variable domain is DAMVIQNPRYQVTQFGKPVTLSCSQTLNHNVMYWYQQKSSQAPKLLFHYYDKDFNNEADTPDNFQSRRPNTSFCFLDIRSPGLGDTAMYLCATSRDLPYEQYFGPGTRLTVT.

As to this clonotype: A junction boundary mismatches the germline segment, possibly from a read error. The chain joins TRBV7-9 to TRBJ1-1; D is ambiguous. Germline loops: CDR1 SEHNR, CDR2 FQNEAQ (reference sequence). This CDR3 region has 13 residues. The CDR3 region is CASSFEAGPPAFF. The CDR3 coding sequence is TGTGCCAGCAGCTTTGAGGCCGGACCCCCGGCTTTTTTT.

This clonotype was recorded at least ten times. The V gene is TRBV11-2, the J gene TRBJ2-1; D gene ambiguous. The germline gives CDR1 SGHAT, CDR2 FQNNGV. V was pared by 8 bases and J by 0 bases, with 8 bases between. The CDR3 runs 13 residues. The CDR3 here is CASRESSYNEQFF. CDR3 DNA: TGTGCCAGCCGAGAGAGCTCCTACAATGAGCAGTTCTTC.

The chain couples TRBV9 to TRBJ2-2, with 8 nucleotides matching TRBD2. The CDR3 totals 17 residues. In germline, CDR1 is SGDLS, CDR2 YYNGEE. Losses at the gene ends were 4 bases for V and 6 bases for J; bases not matched to a gene: 14. CDR3 loop: CASSPNPGLVSPGELFF. CDR3 nucleotides: TGTGCCAGCAGCCCGAATCCGGGACTAGTTTCACCCGGGGAGCTGTTTTTT. Looking up the rest from reference TRBV9 and TRBJ2-2 gives the full variable domain: DSGVTQTPKHLITATGQRVTLRCSPRSGDLSVYWYQQSLDQGLQFLIQYYNGEERAKGNILERFSAQQFPDLHSELNLSSLELGDSALYFCASSPNPGLVSPGELFFGEGSRLTVL.

This clonotype showed up just a few times. The CDR3 region has the DNA TGTGCCAGCAGCCCTCGGACAGGGGGCGCCGACTATGGCTACACCTTC. This gives the protein CASSPRTGGADYGYTF. J is TRBJ1-2 and V is TRBV7-3, with 11 bases that match TRBD1. The junction had 8 bases not matched to a gene; V was cut back by 5 bases and J by 3 bases. The CDR3 covers 16 residues. Germline CDR1 and CDR2: SGHTA and FQGTGA.

A remark on this clonotype: It may be a read error: a sequence one base away is much more abundant. The rearrangement uses TRBV5-8 and TRBJ1-1; a possible D gene is TRBD1 (5 bases). Germline CDR1 and CDR2: SGHTS and YDEGEE. The CDR3 sequence is 15 residues long. CDR3 bases: TGTGACAGCAGCTTGGAAGGGGCCGTGGCCACTGAAGCTTTCTTT. Translation: CDSSLEGAVATEAFF.

At least ten counts were recorded for this clonotype. V and J are TRBV25-1 and TRBJ1-4; 8 nucleotides line up with TRBD1. Germline CDR1 reads MGHDK; CDR2 reads SYGVNS. Losses at the gene ends were 10 bases for V and 8 bases for J; bases not matched to a gene: 15. The CDR3 runs 15 residues. The chain's CDR3 is CATRNTGGQGEKLFF. CDR3 nucleotides: TGTGCCACCCGAAACACAGGGGGGCAGGGGGAAAAACTGTTTTTT.

This clonotype was counted at least ten times. The chain combines TRBV20-1 with TRBJ1-1; the match to TRBD1 covers 11 bases. The CDR3 has 19 residues. Per the germline V gene, CDR1 is DFQATT and CDR2 is SNEGSKA (reference sequence). The V gene end was trimmed by 0 bases and the J gene end by 1 base; junction bases not matched to a gene: 13. CDR3 residues: CSARDWRRGQGAKNTEAFF. As DNA, the CDR3 is TGCAGTGCTAGAGATTGGCGGCGCGGACAGGGGGCCAAGAACACTGAAGCTTTCTTT.

This chain uses TRBV6-5 with TRBJ2-2, with D perhaps matching TRBD1 (6 bases). This CDR3 region has 15 residues. V lost 6 bases, J lost 2 bases, and 13 bases lay in between. Germline V CDR1 and CDR2: MNHEY, SVGAGI. The CDR3 DNA sequence: TGTGCCAGCAGAGAGCCTGGGACAAACACCGGGGAGCTGTTTTTT. It encodes CASREPGTNTGELFF.

The rearrangement joins TRBV12-3 or TRBV12-4 to TRBJ2-7; maybe TRBD1 (6 bases). The CDR3 is 13 amino acids. The ends were cut back, 6 bases at V and 4 bases at J, with 13 bases in the middle. CDR3 DNA: TGTGCCAGCAGGACAGGTGGAGTGTACGAGCAGTACTTC. Translated, it gives CASRTGGVYEQYF.

This chain connects TRBV11-3 to TRBJ2-1; D is uncertain. The CDR3 covers 13 residues. Germline V lookup: CDR1 SGHNT, CDR2 YENEEA. Trimming left V 0 bases short and J 5 bases short, with 5 bases between. DNA for the CDR3: TGTGCCAGCAGCTTAGATTCGGACAATGAGCAGTTCTTC. Translation: CASSLDSDNEQFF.

This clonotype was found a few times. The gene calls are TRBV11-2 and TRBJ2-1, with TRBD2 matching 12 bases. The CDR3 runs to 14 residues. J gave up 8 bases and V 5 bases, and 4 bases lay outside the gene matches. Per germline, CDR1 SGHAT and CDR2 FQNNGV. This chain's CDR3 is CASSKRLAGDEQFF. CDR3 in DNA: TGTGCCAGCAGCAAAAGACTAGCGGGAGATGAGCAGTTCTTC.

V usage is TRBV7-2 and J usage is TRBJ2-5; 7 bases agree with TRBD2. CDR3 length equals 14 residues. The germline V gene has CDR1 SGHTA and CDR2 FQGNSA. The junction had 8 bases not matched to a gene; V was cut back by 5 bases and J by 5 bases. Written as DNA, the CDR3 is TGTGCCAGCAGCCCCCTAGAGGGAGGGGAGACCCAGTACTTC. Translated, it gives CASSPLEGGETQYF.